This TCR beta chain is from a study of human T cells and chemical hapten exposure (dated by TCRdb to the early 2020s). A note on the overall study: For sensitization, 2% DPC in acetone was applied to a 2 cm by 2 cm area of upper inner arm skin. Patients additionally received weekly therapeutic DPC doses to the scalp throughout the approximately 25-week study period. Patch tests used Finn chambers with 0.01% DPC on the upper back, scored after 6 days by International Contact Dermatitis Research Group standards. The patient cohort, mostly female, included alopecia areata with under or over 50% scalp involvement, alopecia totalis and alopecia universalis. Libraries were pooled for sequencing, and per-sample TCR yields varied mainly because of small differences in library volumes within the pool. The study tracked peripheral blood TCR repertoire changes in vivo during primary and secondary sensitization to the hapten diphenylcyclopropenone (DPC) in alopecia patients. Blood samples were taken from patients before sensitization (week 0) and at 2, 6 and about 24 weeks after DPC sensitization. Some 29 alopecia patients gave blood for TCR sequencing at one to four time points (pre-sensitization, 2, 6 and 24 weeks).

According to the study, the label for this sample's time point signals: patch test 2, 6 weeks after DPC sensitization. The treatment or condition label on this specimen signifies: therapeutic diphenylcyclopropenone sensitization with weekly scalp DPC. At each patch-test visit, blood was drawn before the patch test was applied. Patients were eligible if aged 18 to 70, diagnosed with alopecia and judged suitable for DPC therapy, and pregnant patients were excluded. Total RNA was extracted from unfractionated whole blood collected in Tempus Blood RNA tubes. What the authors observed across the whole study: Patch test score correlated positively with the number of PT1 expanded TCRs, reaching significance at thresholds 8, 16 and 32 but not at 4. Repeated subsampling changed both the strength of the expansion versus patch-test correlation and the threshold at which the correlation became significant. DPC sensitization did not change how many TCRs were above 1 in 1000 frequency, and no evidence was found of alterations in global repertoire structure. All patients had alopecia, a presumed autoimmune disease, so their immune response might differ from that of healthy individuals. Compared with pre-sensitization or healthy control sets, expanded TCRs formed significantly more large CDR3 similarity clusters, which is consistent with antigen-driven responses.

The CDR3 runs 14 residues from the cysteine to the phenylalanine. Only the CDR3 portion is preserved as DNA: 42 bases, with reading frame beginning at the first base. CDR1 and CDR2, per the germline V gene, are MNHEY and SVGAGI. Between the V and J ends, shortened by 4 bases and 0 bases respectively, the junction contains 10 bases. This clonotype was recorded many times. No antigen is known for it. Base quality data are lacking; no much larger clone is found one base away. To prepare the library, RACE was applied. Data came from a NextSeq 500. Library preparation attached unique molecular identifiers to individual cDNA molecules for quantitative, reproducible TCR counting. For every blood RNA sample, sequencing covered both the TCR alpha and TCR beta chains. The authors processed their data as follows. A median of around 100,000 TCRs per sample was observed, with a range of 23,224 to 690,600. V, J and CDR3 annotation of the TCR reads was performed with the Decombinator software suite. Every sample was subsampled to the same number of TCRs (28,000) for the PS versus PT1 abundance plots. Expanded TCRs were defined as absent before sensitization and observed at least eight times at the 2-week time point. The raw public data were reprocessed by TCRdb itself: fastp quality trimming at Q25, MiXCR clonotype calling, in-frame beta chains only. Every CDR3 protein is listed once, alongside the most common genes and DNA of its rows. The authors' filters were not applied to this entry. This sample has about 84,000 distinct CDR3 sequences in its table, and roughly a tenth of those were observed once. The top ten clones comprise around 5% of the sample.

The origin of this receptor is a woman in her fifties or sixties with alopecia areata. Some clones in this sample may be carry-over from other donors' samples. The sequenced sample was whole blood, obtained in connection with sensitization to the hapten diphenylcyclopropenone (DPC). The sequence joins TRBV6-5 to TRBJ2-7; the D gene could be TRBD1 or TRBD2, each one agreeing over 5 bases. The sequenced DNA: TGTGCCAGCAGTTCCCCGGGACGCTCCTACGAGCAGTACTTC. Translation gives CASSSPGRSYEQYF.